The 3 T cell receptor beta chains listed next were all sequenced from one sample in a study of shared clonotypes between healthy human individuals (TCRdb year 2020). The library was generated by the immunoSEQ multiplex PCR assay. TCRdb retrieved this table from immuneACCESS and kept in-frame rearrangements only. Not all clones are present; in checked studies, unresolved V genes account for under half, and no reason is known for the remainder. Across this sample there are roughly 490,000 clones, with 79% seen only once. The ten largest make up about 12% of the sample. Sequenced material: PBMCs. These receptor sequences come from a woman aged 40 to 50 in good health. Some clones in this sample may be carry-over from other donors' samples.

The chain combines TRBV27 with TRBJ2-7; D is uncertain. This CDR3 is built from 12 residues. The germline V gene encodes CDR1 MNHEY and CDR2 SMNVEV (reference sequence). Trimming shortened V by 6 bases and J by 0 bases, and 6 bases separated the two germline ends. The CDR3 sequence: CASRGSSYEQYF. In nucleotides, the CDR3 is TGTGCCAGCAGGGGCAGCTCCTACGAGCAGTACTTC.

This clone was recorded once. The chain links TRBV6-6 to TRBJ1-2, with 9 bases fitting TRBD1. J gave up 2 bases and V 5 bases, and 0 bases lay outside the gene matches. Germline lookup yields CDR1 MNHNY and CDR2 SVGAGI (reference sequence). The CDR3 runs 13 residues. The DNA for the CDR3 is TGTGCCAGCAGTGGGACAGGGAACTATGGCTACACCTTC. It codes for CASSGTGNYGYTF.

CDR3 amino acids: CAASSRSFPYEQYF. CDR3 nucleotide sequence: TGTGCCGCCTCAAGCAGATCCTTCCCCTACGAGCAGTACTTC. The chain employs TRBV6-5 and TRBJ2-7; D unresolved. Germline assignment: CDR1 MNHEY and CDR2 SVGAGI. V lost 11 bases and J lost 2, with 19 bases in between. This CDR3 comprises 14 residues.